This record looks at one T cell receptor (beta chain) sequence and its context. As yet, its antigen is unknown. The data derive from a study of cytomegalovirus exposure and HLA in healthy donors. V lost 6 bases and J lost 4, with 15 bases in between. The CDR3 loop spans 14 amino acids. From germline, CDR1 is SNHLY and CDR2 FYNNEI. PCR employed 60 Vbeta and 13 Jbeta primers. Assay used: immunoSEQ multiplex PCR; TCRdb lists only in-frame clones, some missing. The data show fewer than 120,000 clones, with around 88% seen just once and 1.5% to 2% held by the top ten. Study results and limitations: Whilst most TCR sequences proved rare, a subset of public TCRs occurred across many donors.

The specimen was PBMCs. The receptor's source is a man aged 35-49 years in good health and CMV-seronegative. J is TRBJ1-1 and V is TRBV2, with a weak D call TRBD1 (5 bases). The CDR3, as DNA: TGTGCCAGCAGCCCGGGGGGGTTGAGCACTGAAGCTTTCTTT. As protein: CASSPGGLSTEAFF.